The following is a T cell receptor (beta chain) sequence with its context. This sample stems from a study of memory CD4+ T cells and cytomegalovirus serostatus. V lost 3 bases, J lost 1 base, and 6 bases lay in between. The CDR3 is 13 amino acids. From germline, CDR1 is SNHLY and CDR2 FYNNEI. Single viable CD3+CD4+CD8-CD45RO+ cells were sorted as the memory CD4+ T cells. Using immunoSEQ multiplex PCR, the repertoire was profiled, and TCRdb retains in-frame clones only, with some absent. The profile shows some 57,000 clones, around 85% of them singletons. The clonotype comes from an adult in good health and CMV-seronegative. What was sequenced was memory CD4+ T cells from blood. This sequence joins TRBV2 and TRBJ1-1; no reliable D call. As DNA, the CDR3 is TGTGCCAGCAGTGAGTCGCCGAACACTGAAGCTTTCTTT. The encoded protein is CASSESPNTEAFF.